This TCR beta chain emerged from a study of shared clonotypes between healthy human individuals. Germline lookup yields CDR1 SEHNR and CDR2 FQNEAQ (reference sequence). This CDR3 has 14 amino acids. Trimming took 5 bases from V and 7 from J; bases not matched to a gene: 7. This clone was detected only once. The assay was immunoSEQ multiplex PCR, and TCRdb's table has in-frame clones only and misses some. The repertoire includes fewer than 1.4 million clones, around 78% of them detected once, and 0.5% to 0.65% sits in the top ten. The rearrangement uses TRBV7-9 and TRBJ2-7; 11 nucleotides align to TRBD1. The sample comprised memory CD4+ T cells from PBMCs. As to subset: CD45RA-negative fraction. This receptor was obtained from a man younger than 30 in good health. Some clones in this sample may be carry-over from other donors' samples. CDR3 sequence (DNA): TGTGCCAGCAGCCCCGGGACAGGGGGTCGGGAGCAGTACTTC. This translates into CASSPGTGGREQYF.